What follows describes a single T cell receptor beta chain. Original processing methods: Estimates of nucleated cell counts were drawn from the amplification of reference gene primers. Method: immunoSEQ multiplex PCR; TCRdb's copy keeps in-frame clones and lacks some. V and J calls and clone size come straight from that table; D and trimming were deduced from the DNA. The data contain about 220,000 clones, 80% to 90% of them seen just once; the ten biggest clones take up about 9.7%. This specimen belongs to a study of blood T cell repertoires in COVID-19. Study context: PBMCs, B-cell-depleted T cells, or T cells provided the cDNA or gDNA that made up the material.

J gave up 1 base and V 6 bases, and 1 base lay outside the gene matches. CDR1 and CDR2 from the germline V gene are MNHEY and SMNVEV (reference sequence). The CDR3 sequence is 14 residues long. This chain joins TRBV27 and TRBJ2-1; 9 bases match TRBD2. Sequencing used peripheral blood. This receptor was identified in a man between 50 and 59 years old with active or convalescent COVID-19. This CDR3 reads CASRLAGSYNEQFF. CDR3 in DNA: TGTGCCAGCAGACTAGCGGGTTCCTACAATGAGCAGTTCTTC.